This T cell receptor (beta chain) originates from a study of blood T cell repertoires in COVID-19. Study-wide background: Some COVID-19 samples were acute and others convalescent; all came from the United States, Italy and Spain. Sample material is recorded as cDNA or gDNA derived from T cells, B-cell-depleted T cells, or PBMCs.

The germline gives CDR1 MDHEN, CDR2 SYDVKM. The CDR3 loop spans 15 amino acids. J gave up 10 bases and V 7 bases, and 12 bases lay outside the gene matches. Per the original methods: Estimated nucleated cell counts came from reference gene primer amplification. Repertoires were generated with immunoSEQ multiplex PCR, while TCRdb's copy carries only in-frame clones and drops some. The D gene and trimming were derived from the DNA, and the V and J assignments and clone size from that table. This sample has about 300,000 clones, with 70% to 85% found just once. The rearrangement links TRBV28 to TRBJ2-1, with 11 positions matching TRBD2. The TCR was taken from a human donor with COVID-19, enrolled during active disease. The donor label of this sample is uncertain. Sequencing used peripheral blood. The chain's CDR3 is CASTGDSGRAREQFF. The CDR3, as DNA: TGTGCCAGCACGGGTGATAGCGGGAGGGCCAGGGAGCAGTTCTTC.